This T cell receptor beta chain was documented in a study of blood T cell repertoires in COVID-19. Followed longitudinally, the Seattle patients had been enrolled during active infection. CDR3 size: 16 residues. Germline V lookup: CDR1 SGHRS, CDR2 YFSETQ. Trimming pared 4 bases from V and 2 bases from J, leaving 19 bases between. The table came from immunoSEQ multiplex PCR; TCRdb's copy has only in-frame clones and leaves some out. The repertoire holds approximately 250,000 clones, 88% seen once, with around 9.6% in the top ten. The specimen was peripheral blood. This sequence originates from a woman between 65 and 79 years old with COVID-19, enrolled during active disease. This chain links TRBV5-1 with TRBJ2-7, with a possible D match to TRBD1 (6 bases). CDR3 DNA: TGCGCCAGCAGCATAAGACCGGGACACGGAACCTACGAGCAGTACTTC. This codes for CASSIRPGHGTYEQYF. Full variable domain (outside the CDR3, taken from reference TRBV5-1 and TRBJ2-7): KAGVTQTPRYLIKTRGQQVTLSCSPISGHRSVSWYQQTPGQGLQFLFEYFSETQRNKGNFPGRFSGRQFSNSRSEMNVSTLELGDSALYLCASSIRPGHGTYEQYFGPGTRLTVT.